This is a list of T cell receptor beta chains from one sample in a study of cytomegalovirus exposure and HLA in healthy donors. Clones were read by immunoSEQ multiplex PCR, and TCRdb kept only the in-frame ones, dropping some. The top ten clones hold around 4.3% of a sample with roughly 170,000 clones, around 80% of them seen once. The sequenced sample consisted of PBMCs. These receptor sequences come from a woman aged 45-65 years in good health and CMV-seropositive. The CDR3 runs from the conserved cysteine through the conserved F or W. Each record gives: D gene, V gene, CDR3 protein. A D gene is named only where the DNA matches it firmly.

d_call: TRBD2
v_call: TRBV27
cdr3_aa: CASSFRLADYNEQFF

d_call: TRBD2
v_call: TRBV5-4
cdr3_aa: CASSLELAGVNEQFF

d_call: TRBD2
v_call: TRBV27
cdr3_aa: CASSAPQRGLDEQYF

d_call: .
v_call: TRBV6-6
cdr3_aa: CAGSRGGRQPQHF

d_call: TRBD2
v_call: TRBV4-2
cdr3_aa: CASSQAASGAYNEQFF

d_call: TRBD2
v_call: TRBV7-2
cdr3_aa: CASSPAPAGGPIQVQYF

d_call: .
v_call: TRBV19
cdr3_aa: CASSISSGGNYGYTF

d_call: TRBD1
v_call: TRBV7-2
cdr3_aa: CASSPLGQVNGYTF

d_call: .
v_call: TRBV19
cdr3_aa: CASSRSTVNNEQFF

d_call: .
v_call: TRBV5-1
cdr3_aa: CASSLVGQAYNEQFF

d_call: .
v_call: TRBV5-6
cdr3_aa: CASSLAPLRQLTPQETQYF

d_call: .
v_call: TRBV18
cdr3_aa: CASSPQGLNNEQFF

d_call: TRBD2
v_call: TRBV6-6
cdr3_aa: CASSYRREHLEQYF

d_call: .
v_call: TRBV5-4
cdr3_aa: CASSIMGEGGETQYF

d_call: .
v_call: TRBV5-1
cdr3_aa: CASSPGLTITGDEQYF

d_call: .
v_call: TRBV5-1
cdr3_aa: CASSLDYWGASGNTIYF

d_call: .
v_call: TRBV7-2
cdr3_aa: CASGLVSYPSSYEQYF

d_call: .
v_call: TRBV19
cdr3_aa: CASSIERGETQYF

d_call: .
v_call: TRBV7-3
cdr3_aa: CASSFRGTDTQYF

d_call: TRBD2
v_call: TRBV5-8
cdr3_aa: CASSGREGYNEQFF

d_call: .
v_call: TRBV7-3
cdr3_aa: CASSLSTGAWDEQYF

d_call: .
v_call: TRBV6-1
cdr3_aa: CASSLERNNEQFF

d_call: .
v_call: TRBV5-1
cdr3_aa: CASSRAGQRTDTQYF

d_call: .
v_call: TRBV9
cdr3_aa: CASSVVQELNTEAFF

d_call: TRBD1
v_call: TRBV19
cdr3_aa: CASSPQQGAITEAFF

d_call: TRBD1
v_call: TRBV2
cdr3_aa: CASSQSGGTGGNTIYF

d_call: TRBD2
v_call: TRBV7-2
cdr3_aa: CASSPELAEPYNEQFF

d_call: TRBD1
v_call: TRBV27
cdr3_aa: CASIDYGTGGRDTQYF

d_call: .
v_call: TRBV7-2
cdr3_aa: CASSLGSSGANVLTF

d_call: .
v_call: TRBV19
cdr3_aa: CASSSGLPPETQYF

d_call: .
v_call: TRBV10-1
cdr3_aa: CASSESGGPEEQYF

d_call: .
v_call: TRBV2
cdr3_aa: CASSGQGLNQPQHF

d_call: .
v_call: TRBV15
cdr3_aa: CATSGDISGNTIYF

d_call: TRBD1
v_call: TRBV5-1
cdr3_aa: CASSLTGGNDEQYF

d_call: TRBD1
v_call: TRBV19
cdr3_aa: CASSSGQGANTGELFF

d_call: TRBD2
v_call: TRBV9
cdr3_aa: CASSPRRTSGRTDTQYF

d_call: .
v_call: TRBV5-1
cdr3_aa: CASSGNLAGSKEQYF

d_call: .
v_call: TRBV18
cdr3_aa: CASSLPIRGAGNTIYF

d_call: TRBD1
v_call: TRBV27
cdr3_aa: CASRPGQEPRFSYTF

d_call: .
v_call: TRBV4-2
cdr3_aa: CASSQDLSLSYEQYF

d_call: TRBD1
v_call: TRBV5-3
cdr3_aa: CARSRTGTLTEAFF

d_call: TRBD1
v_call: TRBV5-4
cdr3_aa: CASSLGGDRAEAFF

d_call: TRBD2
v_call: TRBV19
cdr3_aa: CASSIGLAGGQDTQYF

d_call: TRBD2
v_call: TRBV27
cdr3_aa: CASSFGKLAGDYTGELFF

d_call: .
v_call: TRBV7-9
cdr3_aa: CASTKMGGGRPDTQYF

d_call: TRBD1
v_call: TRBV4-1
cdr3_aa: CASSVGQASNQPQHF

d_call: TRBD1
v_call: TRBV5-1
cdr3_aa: CASSLRSGTGAKAFF

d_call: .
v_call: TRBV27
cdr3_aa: CASKGQGRETQYF

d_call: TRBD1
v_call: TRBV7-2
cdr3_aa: CASSAGQGNYNEQFF

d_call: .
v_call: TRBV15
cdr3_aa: CATKEAVSYNEQFF

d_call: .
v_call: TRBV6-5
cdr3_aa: CASSRTALAKNIQYF

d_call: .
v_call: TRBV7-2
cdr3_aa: CASSLGRTGKAFF

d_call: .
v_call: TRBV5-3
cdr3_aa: CARSLGTSKDKNPRGYTGELFF